A selection of T cell receptor beta chains follows, all from one sample in a study of blood T cell repertoires in COVID-19. The data were produced by immunoSEQ multiplex PCR, yet TCRdb's version contains in-frame clones alone and is incomplete. The data show around 72,000 clones, around four fifths seen once. The specimen was peripheral blood. These receptors originate from a woman aged 55-70 years with acute or convalescent COVID-19. The CDR3 runs from the conserved cysteine through the conserved F or W. D genes are given only for firm matches. Part of the rows lack a size; the others show once, few, many or a class for expanded clones.

J gene | D gene | V gene | clone size | CDR3 protein | CDR3 DNA
TRBJ1-2 | TRBD1 | TRBV18 | NA | CASSPNTGDYGYTF | TGTGCCAGCTCACCAAATACAGGGGACTATGGCTACACCTTC
TRBJ2-1 | NA | TRBV4-1 | few | CASSQDPPSRRRRNEQFF | TGCGCCAGCAGCCAAGATCCCCCTAGTAGACGGCGCCGCAATGAGCAGTTCTTC
TRBJ2-3 | TRBD2 | TRBV3-1/TRBV3-2 | NA | CASSQGGGGDTQYF | TGTGCCAGCAGCCAAGGCGGGGGTGGCGATACGCAGTATTTT
TRBJ2-7 | TRBD2 | TRBV27 | NA | CASSFSRGGNYEQYF | TGTGCCAGCAGTTTTAGTCGGGGGGGAAACTACGAGCAGTACTTC
TRBJ1-5 | NA | TRBV4-2 | NA | CASSQESGSHQPQHF | TGTGCCAGCAGCCAAGAGTCCGGGTCCCATCAGCCCCAGCATTTT
TRBJ1-1 | NA | TRBV7-3 | NA | CASRPFEVGGMNTEAFF | TGTGCCAGCCGCCCGTTCGAGGTGGGGGGAATGAACACTGAAGCTTTCTTT
TRBJ1-1 | TRBD1 | TRBV5-5 | NA | CASSPRAGTGGRNTEAFF | TGTGCCAGCAGCCCCCGAGCAGGGACAGGTGGTCGAAACACTGAAGCTTTCTTT
TRBJ1-3 | NA | TRBV19 | NA | CASSPTNGRGNTIYF | TGTGCCAGTAGTCCCACTAACGGCAGAGGAAACACCATATATTTT
TRBJ2-1 | NA | TRBV24-1 | once | CATSDLQAGYNEQFF | TGTGCCACCAGTGATTTGCAGGCAGGGTACAATGAGCAGTTCTTC
TRBJ2-2 | NA | TRBV19 | NA | CASSRGALNTGELFF | TGTGCCAGTAGTCGGGGGGCACTGAACACCGGGGAGCTGTTTTTT
TRBJ2-3 | TRBD2 | TRBV6-5 | NA | CASSYQASGADTQYF | TGTGCCAGCAGTTACCAGGCTAGCGGGGCAGATACGCAGTATTTT
TRBJ1-1 | NA | TRBV19 | NA | CASSEQGTEAFF | TGTGCCAGTAGTGAACAGGGAACTGAAGCTTTCTTT
TRBJ1-1 | TRBD1 | TRBV7-2 | NA | CASSLVPGGMNTEAFF | TGTGCCAGCAGCTTAGTGCCAGGGGGCATGAACACTGAAGCTTTCTTT
TRBJ2-2 | TRBD2 | TRBV5-1 | many | CASSIAGNTGELFF | TGCGCCAGCTCGATAGCGGGGAACACCGGGGAGCTGTTTTTT
TRBJ1-2 | NA | TRBV10-2 | NA | CASSGTGDYGYTF | TGCGCCAGCAGTGGAACAGGAGACTATGGCTACACCTTC
TRBJ2-1 | NA | TRBV9 | few | CASSISEYENEQFF | TGTGCCAGCAGCATTAGCGAGTATGAGAATGAGCAGTTCTTC
TRBJ2-7 | TRBD2 | TRBV5-1 | NA | CASSYTGTSGSYEQYF | TGCGCCAGCAGCTACACCGGGACTAGCGGGAGCTACGAGCAGTACTTC
TRBJ1-2 | TRBD1 | TRBV2 | NA | CASERGTVLYGYTF | TGTGCCAGCGAACGAGGGACAGTCCTCTATGGCTACACCTTC
TRBJ1-5 | NA | TRBV28 | once | CASSPTGQQRNQPQHF | TGTGCCAGCAGCCCTACCGGACAGCAGAGAAATCAGCCCCAGCATTTT
TRBJ1-2 | NA | TRBV5-4 | NA | CASSVDIYGYTF | TGTGCCAGCAGCGTCGACATCTATGGCTACACCTTC